This TCR beta chain was sequenced in a study of human T cells and chemical hapten exposure. As for time point: pre-sensitization, week 0. Treatment defined: therapeutic diphenylcyclopropenone sensitization with weekly scalp DPC. J lost 3 bases, V lost 10 bases, and 9 bases had no gene match. Germline V gives CDR1 SGHTA, CDR2 FQGNSA. This CDR3 is built from 15 residues. TCRdb re-derived calls from the RACE reads in MiXCR, one entry per CDR3 protein. The top ten clones hold just over 2.5% of a sample with about 85,000 distinct CDR3 sequences, 7.5% to 9.5% of them seen once. The sequenced sample was whole blood, obtained in connection with sensitization to the hapten diphenylcyclopropenone (DPC). The genes are TRBV7-2 and TRBJ2-3; 11 nucleotides align to TRBD2. The sequence derives from a man aged 35 to 55 with alopecia areata. Some clones in this sample may be carry-over from other donors' samples. This CDR3 is CATALRLAGTDTQYF. The CDR3, as DNA: TGTGCCACCGCCTTAAGACTAGCGGGGACAGATACGCAGTATTTT.